This T cell receptor beta chain was observed in a study of tissue T cells after allogeneic stem cell transplantation. Regarding time point: mouse harvest day 7 after allogeneic transplant. Each mouse received 10^7 T-cell-depleted marrow cells plus 10^6 splenic CD5+ T cells by tail vein. Mice had MHC-mismatched B6 into BALB/c GVHD, sampled day 7 or 14. Sequencing of TCRbeta CDR3 at survey depth gave sequences and template counts. The method was immunoSEQ multiplex PCR; TCRdb's version includes in-frame clones alone and lacks a portion of them. This sample yields around 7,500 clones, of which 45% to 55% are seen a single time; approximately 3.9% belongs to the top ten. Details on this clone: Antigen: not known. Germline and genes here are mouse. The CDR3 end falls 1 residue outside the read, so it is completed with the germline J gene.

Study conclusions and caveats: Blood and spleen captured only part of the tissue TCR repertoire.

Looked up from germline, CDR1 is MSHET and CDR2 is SYDVDS. CDR3 size: 11 residues. V dropped 6 bases and J dropped 5 bases, with 7 bases sitting between them. This chain connects TRBV29 to TRBJ1-1; D ambiguous. What was sequenced was gut tissue. The receptor's source is a female BALB/c mouse given C57BL/6 T cells with graft-versus-host disease after an allogeneic hematopoietic cell transplant. The CDR3 bases that were read are TGTGCTAGCAGCACCGGGACAGAAGTCTTC. Amino acid sequence: CASSTGTEVF. The whole CDR3 region reads CASSTGTEVFF.